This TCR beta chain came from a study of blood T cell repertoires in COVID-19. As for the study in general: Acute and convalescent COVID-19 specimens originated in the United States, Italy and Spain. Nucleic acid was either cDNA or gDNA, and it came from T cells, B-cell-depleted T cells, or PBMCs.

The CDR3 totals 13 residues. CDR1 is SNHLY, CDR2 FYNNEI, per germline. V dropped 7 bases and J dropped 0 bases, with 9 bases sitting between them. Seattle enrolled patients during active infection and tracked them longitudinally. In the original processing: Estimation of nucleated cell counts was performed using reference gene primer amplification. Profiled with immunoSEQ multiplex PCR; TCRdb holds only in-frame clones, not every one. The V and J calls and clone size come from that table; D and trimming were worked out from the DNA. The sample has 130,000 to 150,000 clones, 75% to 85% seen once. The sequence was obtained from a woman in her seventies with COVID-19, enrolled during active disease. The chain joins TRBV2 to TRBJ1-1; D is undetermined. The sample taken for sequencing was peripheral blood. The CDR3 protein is CASTVGVNTEAFF. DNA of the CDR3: TGTGCCAGCACTGTAGGAGTGAACACTGAAGCTTTCTTT.